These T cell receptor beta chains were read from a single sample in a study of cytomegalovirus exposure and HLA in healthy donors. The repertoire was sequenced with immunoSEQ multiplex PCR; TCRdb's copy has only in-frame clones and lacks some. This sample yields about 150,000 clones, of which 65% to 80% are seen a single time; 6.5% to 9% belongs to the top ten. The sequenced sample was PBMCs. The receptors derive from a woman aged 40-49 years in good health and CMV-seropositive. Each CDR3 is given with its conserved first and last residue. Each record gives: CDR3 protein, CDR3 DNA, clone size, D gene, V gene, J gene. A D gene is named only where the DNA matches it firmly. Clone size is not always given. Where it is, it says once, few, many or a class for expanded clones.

CDR3aa: CASAGQGFTYEQYF
CDR3nt: TGTGCCAGCGCGGGACAGGGGTTTACCTACGAGCAGTACTTC
abundance: -
d_gene: TRBD1
v_gene: TRBV18
j_gene: TRBJ2-7

CDR3aa: CAWSSGVFNEKLFF
CDR3nt: TGTGCCTGGAGTTCTGGAGTCTTTAATGAAAAACTGTTTTTT
abundance: -
d_gene: -
v_gene: TRBV30
j_gene: TRBJ1-4

CDR3aa: CSVETADYEQYF
CDR3nt: TGCAGCGTTGAAACAGCGGACTACGAGCAGTACTTC
abundance: -
d_gene: -
v_gene: TRBV29-1
j_gene: TRBJ2-7

CDR3aa: CASSGDSTYEQYF
CDR3nt: TGTGCCAGCAGCGGGGACAGCACCTACGAGCAGTACTTC
abundance: -
d_gene: TRBD1
v_gene: TRBV2
j_gene: TRBJ2-7

CDR3aa: CASNLAGNQPQHF
CDR3nt: TGTGCCAGTAATCTGGCGGGGAATCAGCCCCAGCATTTT
abundance: -
d_gene: -
v_gene: TRBV19
j_gene: TRBJ1-5

CDR3aa: CASSLGLGGQGLGFF
CDR3nt: TGTGCCAGCAGCTTAGGTCTGGGCGGACAGGGGTTGGGTTTCTTT
abundance: -
d_gene: TRBD1
v_gene: TRBV11-2
j_gene: TRBJ1-1

CDR3aa: CASSYSQRASYEQYF
CDR3nt: TGTGCCAGCAGTTACTCCCAGCGGGCCTCCTACGAGCAGTACTTC
abundance: -
d_gene: -
v_gene: TRBV6-5
j_gene: TRBJ2-7

CDR3aa: CASSLGGGGKIGEAFF
CDR3nt: TGCGCCAGCAGCCTTGGTGGAGGAGGGAAGATTGGTGAAGCTTTCTTT
abundance: few
d_gene: -
v_gene: TRBV5-1
j_gene: TRBJ1-1

CDR3aa: CASSLGQGAASEDYGYTF
CDR3nt: TGCGCCAGCAGCTTGGGACAGGGGGCAGCTTCGGAAGACTATGGCTACACCTTC
abundance: -
d_gene: TRBD1
v_gene: TRBV5-1
j_gene: TRBJ1-2

CDR3aa: CASSMSTANYGYTF
CDR3nt: TGTGCCAGTAGTATGTCTACAGCTAACTATGGCTACACCTTC
abundance: -
d_gene: -
v_gene: TRBV19
j_gene: TRBJ1-2

CDR3aa: CASRPGGSSAEAFF
CDR3nt: TGCGCCAGCAGGCCGGGGGGAAGTTCCGCTGAAGCTTTCTTT
abundance: once
d_gene: -
v_gene: TRBV5-1
j_gene: TRBJ1-1

CDR3aa: CASRATGNGNTIYF
CDR3nt: TGTGCCAGCAGGGCTACAGGGAACGGAAACACCATATATTTT
abundance: -
d_gene: -
v_gene: TRBV28
j_gene: TRBJ1-3

CDR3aa: CASSSDHRGSGNTIYF
CDR3nt: TGTGCCAGCAGCTCCGATCATCGGGGCTCTGGAAACACCATATATTTT
abundance: -
d_gene: -
v_gene: TRBV7-8
j_gene: TRBJ1-3

CDR3aa: CASGRGNYGYTF
CDR3nt: TGTGCCAGCGGGAGGGGGAACTATGGCTACACCTTC
abundance: -
d_gene: -
v_gene: TRBV6-6
j_gene: TRBJ1-2

CDR3aa: CAWSNAGSSGNTIYF
CDR3nt: TGTGCCTGGAGCAACGCCGGGAGCTCTGGAAACACCATATATTTT
abundance: -
d_gene: -
v_gene: TRBV30
j_gene: TRBJ1-3

CDR3aa: CASSLGVGQGGYEQYF
CDR3nt: TGTGCCAGCAGTTTAGGGGTCGGGCAGGGAGGCTACGAGCAGTACTTC
abundance: once
d_gene: -
v_gene: TRBV6-5
j_gene: TRBJ2-7

CDR3aa: CASSWPGPEAFF
CDR3nt: TGCGCCAGCAGCTGGCCAGGGCCTGAAGCTTTCTTT
abundance: -
d_gene: -
v_gene: TRBV5-1
j_gene: TRBJ1-1

CDR3aa: CASSSWTGGWNEQFF
CDR3nt: TGTGCCAGCAGTTCGTGGACAGGGGGCTGGAATGAGCAGTTCTTC
abundance: -
d_gene: TRBD1
v_gene: TRBV27
j_gene: TRBJ2-1

CDR3aa: CASSTLRGPPREQFF
CDR3nt: TGTGCCAGCAGCACTCTCCGGGGTCCCCCCCGAGAGCAGTTCTTC
abundance: -
d_gene: -
v_gene: TRBV7-2
j_gene: TRBJ2-1

CDR3aa: CASSRRGGTEAFF
CDR3nt: TGTGCCAGCAGTCGAAGGGGGGGTACTGAAGCTTTCTTT
abundance: -
d_gene: -
v_gene: TRBV5-8
j_gene: TRBJ1-1

CDR3aa: CATTSGGLPGEQYF
CDR3nt: TGTGCCACCACCTCGGGGGGGCTCCCGGGGGAGCAGTACTTC
abundance: -
d_gene: TRBD2
v_gene: TRBV27
j_gene: TRBJ2-7

CDR3aa: CASGQRNTEAFF
CDR3nt: TGTGCCAGTGGACAGAGGAACACTGAAGCTTTCTTT
abundance: few
d_gene: -
v_gene: TRBV19
j_gene: TRBJ1-1

CDR3aa: CASSINTGGYYGYTF
CDR3nt: TGCGCCAGCAGCATTAATACAGGGGGTTACTATGGCTACACCTTC
abundance: once
d_gene: TRBD1
v_gene: TRBV5-1
j_gene: TRBJ1-2